The next 32 T cell receptor beta chains were all read from a single sample in a study of blood T cells in healthy people across ages. A sample-barcoded 5' primer and a J-beta primer mix were used in a second PCR of roughly 7 to 11 cycles. One entry per CDR3 protein results from TCRdb running MiXCR on the 5' RACE reads. The sample lists 550,000 to 800,000 distinct CDR3 sequences; roughly 21% were seen once. Sequencing was done on a sample of blood. Receptors were obtained from a man in his 70s in good health.

The table lists this clonotype with a few counts. Lacking the conserved final phenylalanine or tryptophan, this CDR3 likely reflects a read error. The chain uses TRBV7-9 and TRBJ2-1; D is undetermined. TRBJ2-7 matches the DNA end more closely, so the J call is doubtful. The CDR3 has 11 residues. Germline values: CDR1 SEHNR, CDR2 FQNEAQ (reference sequence). DNA for the CDR3: TGTGCCAGCAGCCTAAACGGCTGGCAGTACCTC. Its translation is CASSLNGWQYL.

The chain recombines TRBV7-9 with TRBJ2-3; 7 bases map to TRBD1. The CDR3 spans 15 residues. Germline V gives CDR1 SEHNR, CDR2 FQNEAQ (reference sequence). V lost 5 bases and J lost 0; bases outside the gene matches: 5. The CDR3 loop reads CASSARTGSTDTQYF. In DNA, the CDR3 is TGTGCCAGCAGCGCCCGGACAGGCAGCACAGATACGCAGTATTTT.

There are many counts of this clonotype. This chain joins TRBV5-5 and TRBJ2-5; D call uncertain. Germline-derived CDR1 and CDR2 are SGHKS and YYEKEE (reference sequence). This CDR3 spans 14 amino acids. Trimming pared 3 bases from V and 5 bases from J, leaving 14 bases between. CDR3 residues: CASSSLVGLETQYF. CDR3 nucleotides: TGTGCCAGCAGCTCTCTGGTAGGGTTGGAGACCCAGTACTTC.

Comment on this clonotype: Sequence at one end of the junction differs from germline and may be a read error. The chain uses TRBV7-2 and TRBJ2-6; possibly TRBD1 for D (5 bases). The germline V gene has CDR1 SGHTA and CDR2 FQGNSA. This CDR3 is 14 amino acids long. This CDR3 is CASSLVGRADVLTF. The CDR3, as DNA: TGTGCCAGCAGCTTAGTGGGCAGGGCCGACGTCCTGACTTTC.

This chain joins TRBV6-6 and TRBJ2-3; TRBD1 might be the D (5 bases). The CDR3 has 14 residues. The V end was cut by 6 bases, the J end by 0 bases, with 10 bases between. Germline V gives CDR1 MNHNY, CDR2 SVGAGI (reference sequence). In DNA form, the CDR3 reads TGTGCCAGCAGGAACCAGGGTAGCACAGATACGCAGTATTTT. Its protein is CASRNQGSTDTQYF.

This clonotype turned up a few times. The J gene is TRBJ2-2, the V gene TRBV7-2; D not resolved. The CDR3 covers 15 residues. Between the trimmed V and J ends, which lost 1 base and 7 bases, there was a span of 13 bases. Looked up from germline, CDR1 is SGHTA and CDR2 is FQGNSA. CDR3 bases: TGTGCCAGCAGCTTAGAGTCCCAGGTCGGCGGGGAGCTGTTTTTT. Protein: CASSLESQVGGELFF. Complete variable domain (other parts from reference TRBV7-2 and TRBJ2-2): GAGVSQSPSNKVTEKGKDVELRCDPISGHTALYWYRQSLGQGLEFLIYFQGNSAPDKSGLPSDRFSAERTGGSVSTLTIQRTQQEDSAVYLCASSLESQVGGELFFGEGSRLTVL.

Only a few counts were recorded for this clonotype. V usage is TRBV27 and J usage is TRBJ2-2; D not resolved. Germline V CDR1 and CDR2: MNHEY, SMNVEV (reference sequence). Trimming pared 8 bases from V and 6 bases from J, leaving 13 bases between. The CDR3 spans 13 residues. CDR3 region: CASSWGLSGELFF. The DNA of the CDR3 is TGTGCCAGCTCATGGGGATTATCCGGGGAGCTGTTTTTT.

The chain carries TRBV20-1 and TRBJ1-3; no definite D call. The CDR3 has 17 amino acids. CDR1 DFQATT and CDR2 SNEGSKA come from the germline V gene (reference sequence). The V end was cut by 3 bases, the J end by 0 bases, with 18 bases between. CDR3 region: CSASMLQWSASGNTIYF. The CDR3 DNA is TGCAGTGCTAGTATGTTACAGTGGAGCGCCTCTGGAAACACCATATATTTT.

The CDR3 sequence is CASSRRTGTYNEQFF. The DNA of the CDR3 is TGCGCCAGCAGCCGACGGACGGGGACCTACAATGAGCAGTTCTTC. This rearrangement joins TRBV5-1 to TRBJ2-1; D possibly corresponds to TRBD2 (5 bases). V was pared by 4 bases and J by 2 bases, with 13 bases between. The CDR3 sequence is 15 residues long. Germline V gives CDR1 SGHRS, CDR2 YFSETQ.

This sequence joins TRBV20-1 and TRBJ2-5; 8 bases line up with TRBD2. Losses at the gene ends were 3 bases for V and 5 bases for J; bases not matched to a gene: 11. Per germline, CDR1 DFQATT and CDR2 SNEGSKA (reference sequence). CDR3 length equals 15 residues. This CDR3 reads CSARDPGLGYETQYF. The CDR3 DNA is TGCAGTGCTAGGGACCCGGGACTAGGGTATGAGACCCAGTACTTC.

A remark on this clonotype: This may come from a read error, since a much larger clone is one base off. The genes are TRBV12-3 or TRBV12-4 and TRBJ1-5; no definite D call. This CDR3 comprises 14 residues. CDR3 amino acids: CTSSFSGSNQPQHF. As DNA, the CDR3 is TGTACCAGCAGTTTTTCGGGTAGCAATCAGCCCCAGCATTTT.

This clonotype was seen a few times. CDR3 sequence: CASTGSFGYGYTF. The CDR3 DNA reads as TGTGCCAGCACAGGATCCTTTGGGTATGGCTACACCTTC. The V gene is TRBV6-2 or TRBV6-3, the J gene TRBJ1-2, with no clear D. The CDR3 loop spans 13 amino acids. Germline V gene data show CDR1 as MNHEY and CDR2 as SVGEGT. V was trimmed by 7 bases and J by 5 bases, leaving 14 bases between them.

This clonotype was found once. The genes are TRBV6-5 and TRBJ2-1, with TRBD1 matching over 11 bases. Germline CDR1 MNHEY, CDR2 SVGAGI. The CDR3 has 17 amino acids. The trim removed 2 bases at V and 7 bases at J, leaving 10 bases unmatched. This chain's CDR3 is CASSYRHGQGALNEQFF. The CDR3 DNA reads as TGTGCCAGCAGTTACCGGCATGGACAGGGGGCTTTAAATGAGCAGTTCTTC.

This clonotype occurred many times. The V gene is TRBV15, the J gene TRBJ2-1; 9 bases match TRBD2. V was clipped by 0 bases and J by 9 bases; unmatched bases: 12. CDR3 size: 17 residues. Germline loops: CDR1 LNHNV, CDR2 YYDKDF (reference sequence). CDR3 bases: TGTGCCACCAGCAGAGATTTTAGTGGCGGGAGGGCGCGTGAGCAGTTCTTC. Translation gives CATSRDFSGGRAREQFF.

The rearrangement links TRBV6-1 to TRBJ1-3; perhaps TRBD1 as D (5 bases). The CDR3 totals 17 residues. Trimming pared 1 base from V and 0 bases from J, leaving 13 bases between. Germline V gives CDR1 MNHNS, CDR2 SASEGT. The CDR3 DNA is TGTGCCAGCAGTGAAGAGGGACCCCAGAACTCTGGAAACACCATATATTTT. It is translated as CASSEEGPQNSGNTIYF.

The sample holds a few counts of this clonotype. This chain connects TRBV20-1 to TRBJ2-5; 7 bases match TRBD2. Germline values: CDR1 DFQATT, CDR2 SNEGSKA (reference sequence). Trimming took 6 bases from V and 3 from J; bases not matched to a gene: 13. The CDR3 totals 15 residues. CDR3 sequence (DNA): TGCAGTGCGGTTCAGACACGGGCGGGGGAAGAGACCCAGTACTTC. This translates into CSAVQTRAGEETQYF.

This sequence joins TRBV11-2 and TRBJ2-1, with 8 bases lining up with TRBD2. This CDR3 spans 16 amino acids. Germline CDR1 and CDR2: SGHAT and FQNNGV. Losses at the gene ends were 4 bases for V and 2 bases for J; bases not matched to a gene: 7. The CDR3 reads CASSSRLATTYNEQFF. CDR3 nucleotide sequence: TGTGCCAGCAGCTCCCGACTAGCGACGACCTACAATGAGCAGTTCTTC.

This chain connects TRBV5-1 to TRBJ1-1; no clear D gene. The CDR3 has 13 amino acids. V was cut by 7 bases and J by 1 base, with 11 bases left in between. Germline lookup yields CDR1 SGHRS and CDR2 YFSETQ. Here the CDR3 reads CASGDTGNTEAFF. The CDR3 DNA reads TGCGCCAGCGGGGATACGGGGAACACTGAAGCTTTCTTT.

There are a few counts of this clonotype. This chain joins TRBV20-1 and TRBJ1-3, with D possibly TRBD1 on 6 matching bases. CDR1 and CDR2 from the germline V gene are DFQATT and SNEGSKA (reference sequence). CDR3 size: 15 residues. V lost 4 bases, J lost 4 bases, and 17 bases lay in between. CDR3 region: CSATAGTISGNTIYF. CDR3 DNA sequence: TGCAGTGCTACCGCCGGGACAATATCCGGAAACACCATATATTTT.

This clonotype has at least ten counts. This chain links TRBV5-1 with TRBJ2-1; D is possibly TRBD2 (6 bases). The CDR3 is 16 amino acids. Trimming removed 0 bases at V and 0 bases at J, with 10 bases between. The germline gives CDR1 SGHRS, CDR2 YFSETQ. Written as DNA, the CDR3 is TGCGCCAGCAGCTTGGTGGACGGGGGCTCCTACAATGAGCAGTTCTTC. Amino acid sequence: CASSLVDGGSYNEQFF.

The rearrangement joins TRBV7-6 to TRBJ2-7, with D maybe TRBD2 (6 bases). CDR1 is SGHVS, CDR2 FNYEAQ, per germline. The V end was cut by 5 bases, the J end by 7 bases, with 18 bases between. The CDR3 has 14 amino acids. For the CDR3, the DNA is TGTGCCAGCAGCCAAATTGGGGGGTTTGGTGAGCAGTACTTC. It specifies CASSQIGGFGEQYF.

This clonotype has only a few counts. The chain links TRBV20-1 to TRBJ1-2; maybe TRBD1 (6 bases). The CDR3 length is 15 residues. V shed 0 bases and J shed 4 bases, with 15 bases lying between them. The germline V gene encodes CDR1 DFQATT and CDR2 SNEGSKA (reference sequence). The CDR3 region has the DNA TGCAGTGCTAGAGATCCCCTGGGGGGGGCCTATGGCTACACCTTC. It is translated as CSARDPLGGAYGYTF.

This chain connects TRBV6-1 to TRBJ2-2; the match to TRBD1 covers 7 bases. Trimming cost V 5 bases and J 0 bases; bases outside gene matches: 12. CDR1 and CDR2 from the germline V gene are MNHNS and SASEGT. The CDR3 extends over 18 amino acids. The CDR3 DNA is TGTGCCAGCAGTATCGCAATAAATCAGGGGGCGAACACCGGGGAGCTGTTTTTT. It translates to CASSIAINQGANTGELFF.

The chain couples TRBV5-1 to TRBJ1-2; TRBD1 matches at 8 bases. The germline gives CDR1 SGHRS, CDR2 YFSETQ. V was pared by 3 bases and J by 4 bases, with 5 bases of the junction left unmatched. The CDR3 extends over 14 amino acids. Here the CDR3 reads CASSWSGQGYGYTF. Here the CDR3 DNA reads TGCGCCAGCAGCTGGTCCGGACAGGGCTATGGCTACACCTTC.

The CDR3 nucleotides read TGCAGTGCCGAGCACTACAATGAGCAGTTCTTC. It yields the protein CSAEHYNEQFF. The chain links TRBV20-1 to TRBJ2-1; D gene unclear. This CDR3 has 11 residues. The V end was cut by 6 bases, the J end by 3 bases, with 6 bases between. Germline V gives CDR1 DFQATT, CDR2 SNEGSKA (reference sequence).

The chain carries TRBV6-1 and TRBJ1-1, with D uncertain. Deletions cut 1 base from V and 11 bases from J, with 8 bases between. The V gene's germline CDR1 is MNHNS and CDR2 SASEGT. The CDR3 has 11 residues. In DNA, the CDR3 is TGTGCCAGCAGTGAAGGAGTAAGGGCTTTCTTT. It yields the protein CASSEGVRAFF.

This clonotype appeared a few times. J is TRBJ1-2 and V is TRBV9, with 10 nucleotides matching TRBD1. Per germline, CDR1 SGDLS and CDR2 YYNGEE. Trimming at V came to 4 bases and at J to 3 bases, leaving 6 bases not matched to a gene. This CDR3 has 15 residues. The CDR3 loop is CASSSRDRGDYGYTF. The CDR3, as DNA: TGTGCCAGCAGCTCACGGGACAGGGGCGACTATGGCTACACCTTC.

CDR3 nucleotide sequence: TGTGCCAGCAATCGAGCGGGGTTCGATGAGCAGTTCTTC. It specifies CASNRAGFDEQFF. The rearrangement uses TRBV6-6 and TRBJ2-1; 7 bases match TRBD2. The V and J ends lost 7 bases and 8 bases, in that order; junction bases with no gene match: 8. The germline V gene has CDR1 MNHNY and CDR2 SVGAGI (reference sequence). CDR3 length: 13 residues.

This clonotype occurred a few times. DNA for the CDR3: TGTGCCAGCAGTTTGCACAGGGCCTCCTACAATGAGCAGTTCTTC. Encoded protein: CASSLHRASYNEQFF. The V call is TRBV12-3 or TRBV12-4, the J call TRBJ2-1; maybe TRBD1 (6 bases). The V end lost 3 bases, the J end lost 0 bases, and 9 bases lay between the germline ends. The CDR3 spans 15 residues.

The chain employs TRBV6-6 and TRBJ2-7; D is possibly TRBD1 (6 bases). The V and J ends lost 10 bases and 0 bases respectively, with 13 bases between them. CDR1 MNHNY and CDR2 SVGAGI come from the germline V gene (reference sequence). This CDR3 is 13 amino acids long. CDR3 DNA: TGTGCCACGTGGGGGCAGGACTCCTACGAGCAGTACTTC. Amino acid sequence: CATWGQDSYEQYF.

V gene TRBV29-1 combines with J gene TRBJ2-3, with no clear D. CDR1 SQVTM and CDR2 ANQGSEA come from the germline V gene. Between the trimmed V and J ends, which lost 1 base and 6 bases, there was a span of 11 bases. The CDR3 length is 13 residues. In nucleotides, the CDR3 is TGCAGCGTTGAAGGCACGGGTGGGGATACGCAGTATTTT. The encoded protein is CSVEGTGGDTQYF.

The DNA of the CDR3 is TGTGCCAGCAGCTTAAGTCGGCACGAGCAGTACTTC. Translation gives CASSLSRHEQYF. This chain connects TRBV5-8 to TRBJ2-7, with D unclear. The CDR3 consists of 12 residues. The germline CDR1 and CDR2 sequences are SGHTS and YDEGEE. Trimming shortened V by 2 bases and J by 5 bases, and 8 bases separated the two germline ends.